This is a list of T cell receptor beta chains from one sample in a study of shared clonotypes between healthy human individuals. Only in-frame clones appear in the TCRdb table, and some are missing; sequencing was by immunoSEQ multiplex PCR. This sample yields about 2.5 million clones, of which less than 95% are seen a single time; around 0.38% belongs to the top ten. The sequenced sample was naive CD4+ T cells from PBMCs. The receptors shown here come from a man aged 18 to 29 in good health. Some clones in this sample may be carry-over from other donors' samples. The CDR3 runs from the conserved cysteine through the conserved F or W. The order of the fields is J gene, V gene, clone size, D gene, CDR3 length, CDR3 DNA, CDR3 protein. A D gene is named only where the DNA matches it firmly. The size field is filled for only some rows; it gives once, few, many or a size class.

TRBJ2-2,TRBV5-4,once,.,16,TGTGCCAGCAGGACTTTCGCGGGCGCGGGCACCGGGGAGCTGTTTTTT,CASRTFAGAGTGELFF
TRBJ1-2,TRBV28,once,.,13,TGTGCCAGCAGTTTTAGAGGGGCCTATGGCTACACCTTC,CASSFRGAYGYTF
TRBJ1-3,TRBV28,.,.,15,TGTGCCAGCAGTTTAAGGGAATTGACTGGAAACACCATATATTTT,CASSLRELTGNTIYF
TRBJ2-1,TRBV9,once,.,16,TGTGCCAGCAGCGCTTTTAGCGGAATCTCCTACAATGAGCAGTTCTTC,CASSAFSGISYNEQFF
TRBJ1-1,TRBV19,once,.,14,TGTGCCAGTAGTGCGCGACAGGTCGGGACTGAAGCTTTCTTT,CASSARQVGTEAFF
TRBJ2-5,TRBV4-1,.,.,12,TGCGCCAGCAGCCAAGATCGGCTTAATCAGTACTTC,CASSQDRLNQYF
TRBJ1-1,TRBV18,.,.,13,TGTGCCAGCTCACCACCCGGGGGGCTTGAAGCTTTCTTT,CASSPPGGLEAFF
TRBJ1-1,TRBV11-2,.,.,12,TGTGCCAGCAGCCGAGGGGGGGCTGAAGCTTTCTTT,CASSRGGAEAFF
TRBJ2-1,TRBV7-2,.,.,16,TGTGCCAGCAGCTTAGCGTCCAGGGGACCCTACAATGAGCAGTTCTTC,CASSLASRGPYNEQFF
TRBJ2-2,TRBV5-5,.,.,17,TGTGCCAGCAGTGGGGGACTCGCGAGTGGGGCCACCGGGGAGCTGTTTTTT,CASSGGLASGATGELFF
TRBJ2-5,TRBV10-3,.,.,11,TGTGCCATCAGTGAAGCGGAGACCCAGTACTTC,CAISEAETQYF
TRBJ1-1,TRBV29-1,.,.,12,TGCAGCGTTCGCGGGGCTACCCCTGAAGCTTTCTTT,CSVRGATPEAFF
TRBJ2-7,TRBV10-3,.,.,14,TGTGCCATCAGTGAGTCCCTTGGACGGGGGGAGCAGTACTTC,CAISESLGRGEQYF
TRBJ2-1,TRBV7-3,.,.,15,TGTGCCAGCAGCCCACAAGCGTCACCAAGTGGTGAGCAGTTCTTC,CASSPQASPSGEQFF
TRBJ2-2,TRBV10-3,.,.,11,TGTGCCATCATGGGTCTCGGGGAGCTGTTTTTT,CAIMGLGELFF
TRBJ1-2,TRBV9,.,TRBD1,14,TGTGCCAGCAGCCCGAGCGGGACAGAGTATGGCTACACCTTC,CASSPSGTEYGYTF
TRBJ2-5,TRBV28,.,TRBD1,15,TGTGCCAGCAGTTCCCCCAGACAGGGGGCAGAGACCCAGTACTTC,CASSSPRQGAETQYF
TRBJ1-1,TRBV7-9,.,.,10,TGTGCCAGCAGCATGTATGAAGCTTTCTTT,CASSMYEAFF
TRBJ2-7,TRBV18,.,TRBD1,14,TGTGCCAGCTCATGGGGACAGGGGGCATACGAGCAGTACTTC,CASSWGQGAYEQYF
TRBJ2-5,TRBV25-1,.,.,14,TGTGCCAGCACGCAGTCGTCATATGCAGAGACCCAGTACTTC,CASTQSSYAETQYF
TRBJ2-3,TRBV28,.,.,18,TGTGCCAGCAGTTCCGGACTATCTGGGAGAACACCCACAGATACGCAGTATTTT,CASSSGLSGRTPTDTQYF
TRBJ2-2,TRBV5-1,.,TRBD1,16,TGCGCCAGCAGCTTGGGGACAGGGGGAGGCACCGGGGAGCTGTTTTTT,CASSLGTGGGTGELFF
TRBJ1-2,TRBV10-3,.,.,13,TGTGCCCTACGGACGGAGGAGAACTATGGCTACACCTTC,CALRTEENYGYTF
TRBJ2-1,TRBV28,.,TRBD1,15,TGTGCCAGCAGTTCCCCCGGACAGGGGGGCAATGAGCAGTTCTTC,CASSSPGQGGNEQFF
TRBJ1-2,TRBV11-2,once,TRBD1,12,TGTGCCAGCAGCTTAGGACAGGGGGACTACACCTTC,CASSLGQGDYTF
TRBJ1-1,TRBV13,once,.,15,TGTGCCAGCAGCTTAGTCCGGGGGGTGATCACTGAAGCTTTCTTT,CASSLVRGVITEAFF
TRBJ2-1,TRBV9,few,TRBD2,15,TGTGCCAGCAGCCCTAGGCGGGAGGGCCCCGATGAGCAGTTCTTC,CASSPRREGPDEQFF
TRBJ2-7,TRBV27,.,TRBD1,14,TGTGCCAGCAGTAAGGACAGGGAACGGTACGAGCAGTACTTC,CASSKDRERYEQYF
TRBJ2-1,TRBV11-2,.,TRBD2,18,TGTGCCAGCAGCTTGGCGGGACTAGCGGGAGTCGCGAACAATGAGCAGTTCTTC,CASSLAGLAGVANNEQFF
TRBJ1-4,TRBV5-6,.,.,17,TGTGCCAGCAGCTTGAAGGGCCTTGGACGAGTTAATGAAAAACTGTTTTTT,CASSLKGLGRVNEKLFF
TRBJ2-7,TRBV11-3,.,.,13,TGTGCCAGCAGCTTAGCGGGATCCTACGAGCAGTACTTC,CASSLAGSYEQYF
TRBJ1-4,TRBV27,.,.,10,TGTGCCAGCACGGGTGAAAAACTGTTTTTT,CASTGEKLFF
TRBJ2-5,TRBV5-1,once,TRBD2,16,TGCGCCAGCAGCAGCCGGACTAGCGGGAGGAAAGAGACCCAGTACTTC,CASSSRTSGRKETQYF
TRBJ1-1,TRBV28,.,TRBD1,16,TGTGCCAGCAGCCTAGGGGGGTCAGGGGGAAACACTGAAGCTTTCTTT,CASSLGGSGGNTEAFF
TRBJ2-1,TRBV13,.,TRBD2,20,TGTGCCAGCAGCTTAGAGGTTACTAGCGGGAGCCGTGGGTCCTACAATGAGCAGTTCTTC,CASSLEVTSGSRGSYNEQFF
TRBJ2-7,TRBV28,.,TRBD2,13,TGTGCCATCTATGATAGCGGGACCTACGAGCAGTACTTC,CAIYDSGTYEQYF
TRBJ1-2,TRBV7-2,.,.,15,TGTGCCAGCAGCTTAGCGGCAGGATCGGACTATGGCTACACCTTC,CASSLAAGSDYGYTF
TRBJ2-5,TRBV18,.,.,11,TGTGCCACCTCCGATATGGAGACCCAGTACTTC,CATSDMETQYF
TRBJ2-4,TRBV19,.,TRBD2,14,TGTGCCAGTAGCGCTAGCGGGGGCAAAAACATTCAGTACTTC,CASSASGGKNIQYF
TRBJ2-5,TRBV10-3,once,.,14,TGTGCCATCCGTGGGACCTCAGGGGAAGAGACCCAGTACTTC,CAIRGTSGEETQYF
TRBJ2-1,TRBV29-1,.,.,11,TGCAGCGTTCGGACTTGGGATGAGCAGTTCTTC,CSVRTWDEQFF
TRBJ1-1,TRBV6-6,.,.,14,.,CASSYFGNGAEAFF